These 10 T cell receptor beta chains were all obtained from the same sample, sequenced in a study of cytomegalovirus exposure and HLA in healthy donors. The PCR used 60 Vbeta and 13 Jbeta primers. The table came from immunoSEQ multiplex PCR; TCRdb's copy has only in-frame clones and leaves some out. The sample lists some 100,000 clones; 60% to 85% were seen once. Sequencing input: PBMCs. The receptors derive from a man aged 45-65 years in good health and CMV-seronegative.

The count of this clone is one. The rearrangement uses TRBV30 and TRBJ2-1; TRBD1 might be the D (5 bases). This CDR3 has 14 amino acids. Trimming removed 1 base from V and 4 bases from J, with 11 bases in between. Germline V gene sequence: CDR1 GTSNPN, CDR2 SVGIG (reference sequence). The chain's CDR3 is CAWSAGLVYNEQFF. The CDR3 bases are TGTGCCTGGAGTGCAGGGTTGGTATACAATGAGCAGTTCTTC. The entire variable domain, with the rest obtained from reference TRBV30 and TRBJ2-1, is as follows: SQTIHQWPATLVQPVGSPLSLECTVEGTSNPNLYWYRQAAGRGLQLLFYSVGIGQISSEVPQNLSASRPQDRQFILSSKKLLLSDSGFYLCAWSAGLVYNEQFFGPGTRLTVL.

This clone was counted a single time. The chain recombines TRBV28 with TRBJ2-7; a possible D gene is TRBD2 (6 bases). CDR1 MDHEN and CDR2 SYDVKM come from the germline V gene. The CDR3 consists of 13 residues. V lost 7 bases and J lost 3, with 13 bases in between. CDR3 protein: CASTPGSYYEQYF. The CDR3 nucleotides are TGTGCCAGCACACCCGGGAGTTACTACGAGCAGTACTTC.

In this sample, this clone turned up once. The chain employs TRBV2 and TRBJ1-2, with TRBD1 matching over 10 bases. The CDR3 covers 13 residues. From germline, CDR1 is SNHLY and CDR2 FYNNEI. Losses at the gene ends were 7 bases for V and 7 bases for J; bases not matched to a gene: 6. The CDR3 nucleotides read TGTGCCAGCACCCCGGGACAGGGGCTTGGCTACACCTTC. It codes for CASTPGQGLGYTF.

The DNA for the CDR3 is TGTGCCAGCTCTAGACAGAACAATCAGCCCCAGCATTTT. It yields the protein CASSRQNNQPQHF. The chain recombines TRBV18 with TRBJ1-5; weak D call: TRBD1 (5 bases). V was clipped by 6 bases and J by 3 bases, with 9 bases between them. The germline gives CDR1 KGHSH, CDR2 LQKENI. The CDR3 consists of 13 residues.

V gene TRBV5-1 combines with J gene TRBJ2-7; D unclear. V lost 5 bases to trimming and J lost 3 bases, with 15 bases between them. CDR1 and CDR2 from the germline V gene are SGHRS and YFSETQ. CDR3 size: 14 residues. The CDR3 DNA reads as TGCGCCAGCAGTTCCGCAGGCAGAAACTACGAGCAGTACTTC. Protein: CASSSAGRNYEQYF.

The chain combines TRBV7-6 with TRBJ1-1, with D hard to call. V lost 6 bases and J 4 bases, leaving 15 bases between the germline ends. The CDR3 consists of 14 residues. CDR1 is SGHVS and CDR2 is FNYEAQ in the germline V gene. CDR3: CASSLGRETTEAFF. CDR3 nucleotide sequence: TGTGCCAGCAGTCTTGGGCGGGAAACCACTGAAGCTTTCTTT.

This rearrangement joins TRBV28 to TRBJ2-7, with 10 bases lining up with TRBD1. Trimming removed 4 bases from V and 4 bases from J; junction bases left unmatched: 13. The germline CDR1 and CDR2 sequences are MDHEN and SYDVKM. The CDR3 is 17 amino acids. The CDR3 loop is CASSSPGDRGDVYEQYF. The CDR3 DNA sequence: TGTGCCAGCAGTTCCCCAGGGGACAGGGGTGATGTGTACGAGCAGTACTTC.

The chain links TRBV6-5 to TRBJ1-1; a possible D gene is TRBD1 (6 bases). The ends were cut back, 0 bases at V and 11 bases at J, with 13 bases in the middle. The CDR3 is made up of 13 amino acids. The germline gives CDR1 MNHEY, CDR2 SVGAGI. CDR3 protein: CASSYSGQFMAFF. The CDR3 coding sequence is TGTGCCAGCAGTTACTCGGGACAATTTATGGCTTTCTTT.

This clone was detected only once. The V gene is TRBV28, the J gene TRBJ1-4; D not certain. V lost 5 bases and J lost 4, with 17 bases in between. CDR1 is MDHEN, CDR2 SYDVKM, per germline. The CDR3 totals 16 residues. Here the CDR3 reads CASSTKAGFINEKLFF. The CDR3, as DNA: TGTGCCAGCAGTACCAAGGCGGGGTTCATTAATGAAAAACTGTTTTTT.

The chain carries TRBV30 and TRBJ2-5; 9 nucleotides agree with TRBD1. The better agreement between TRBJ2-7 and the DNA end casts doubt on the J call. The germline gives CDR1 GTSNPN, CDR2 SVGIG (reference sequence). The CDR3 sequence is 14 residues long. The CDR3 DNA is TGTGCCTGGAGTTTACAGGGGGCTCTCTACGAGCAGTACTTC. Translation gives CAWSLQGALYEQYF.